A selection of T cell receptor beta chains follows, all from one sample in a study of T-cell reconstitution after alpha-beta-depleted transplantation in children. From the PCR reads, TCRdb called clonotypes with MiXCR, one entry per CDR3 protein. The sample records 540,000 or so distinct CDR3 sequences, around 23% being singletons. The sample here was PBMCs, mostly from graft donor cells, taken 360 days after TCRalphabeta/CD19-depleted stem cell transplant. Receptors were obtained from a boy less than two years old who had a stem cell transplant for acute myeloid leukemia, so the T cells may come from the graft donor. The CDR3 runs from the conserved cysteine through the conserved F or W. The D gene is left open where the match is weak. The size of a clone is reported for some rows only, either as once, few or many, or as a class for expanded clones.

v_call	clone_size	d_call	j_call	cdr3_nt	cdr3_aa
TRBV6-1	-	TRBD2	TRBJ2-2	TGTGCCAGCAGTGTGAGACTAGCGGGGGGCTTTGACACCGGGGAGCTGTTTTTT	CASSVRLAGGFDTGELFF
TRBV7-3	-	TRBD2	TRBJ2-1	TGTGCCAGCAGCCTCGGGACTAGCGGGGCCTATGAGCAGTTCTTC	CASSLGTSGAYEQFF
TRBV7-6	-	-	TRBJ2-7	TGTGCCAGCAGCTTAGAGAACAGAGGACCCTACGAGCAGTACTTC	CASSLENRGPYEQYF
TRBV6-1	few	TRBD2	TRBJ2-1	TGTGCCAGCGCTAGCGGGGGGGTTACCCCTTACAATGAGCAGTTCTTC	CASASGGVTPYNEQFF
TRBV20-1	few	-	TRBJ2-6	TGCAGTGCTAGACGTACAGGGCTTTCTGGGGCCAACGTCCTGACTTTC	CSARRTGLSGANVLTF
TRBV20-1	many	-	TRBJ1-1	TGCAGTGCTAGCGTAACGGTCCTCACTGAAGCTTTCTTT	CSASVTVLTEAFF
TRBV25-1	few	-	TRBJ1-1	TGTGCCAGCAGTGGAGGATACACTGAAGCTTTCTTT	CASSGGYTEAFF
TRBV5-1	-	-	TRBJ1-6	TGCGCCAGCAGCTTCGGACATGATTCACCCCTCCACTTT	CASSFGHDSPLHF
TRBV20-1	many	TRBD1	TRBJ1-5	TGCAGTGCTAGATACGCCAGGGGGCAGGGCAATCAGCCCCAGCATTTT	CSARYARGQGNQPQHF
TRBV18	-	TRBD1	TRBJ2-1	TGTGCCAGCTCAAACGCTTTGACAGGGGGCAATGAGCAGTTCTTC	CASSNALTGGNEQFF
TRBV28	many	TRBD2	TRBJ2-3	TGTGCCAGCAGTGTAGCGGGGGGGCTAGATACGCAGTATTTT	CASSVAGGLDTQYF
TRBV4-1	-	TRBD1	TRBJ2-2	TGCGCCAGCAGCCAGACAGGGGCCGGGGAGCTGTTTTTT	CASSQTGAGELFF
TRBV6-5	few	-	TRBJ2-3	TGTGCCAGCAGTTACTCATCGGAAGTAAGAGGAGCGCAGTATTTT	CASSYSSEVRGAQYF
TRBV24-1	-	TRBD1	TRBJ2-4	TGTGCCACCAGTGACAGGGGGCTCAACATTCAGTACTTC	CATSDRGLNIQYF
TRBV7-2	many	-	TRBJ1-2	TGTGCCAGCAGGTCCGGGGGTGCGGTGCCCTATGGCTACACCTTC	CASRSGGAVPYGYTF
TRBV5-1	-	-	TRBJ2-1	TGCGCCAGCAGCTTGGCCCCGGGACCTCCTTACAATGAGCAGTTCTTC	CASSLAPGPPYNEQFF
TRBV10-3	once	TRBD2	TRBJ2-7	TGTGCCATCAGCCCTAGCGGGGGGCGCTACGAGCAGTACTTC	CAISPSGGRYEQYF
TRBV5-8	few	TRBD2	TRBJ2-3	TGTGCCAGCAGCTTGCGGGGCGGGGGACCCACAGATACGCAGTATTTT	CASSLRGGGPTDTQYF
TRBV6-2/TRBV6-3	-	TRBD2	TRBJ2-5	TGTGCCAGCAGTTACTCGCGGGGGTCGGGAGAGACCCAGTACTTC	CASSYSRGSGETQYF
TRBV18	-	-	TRBJ2-6	TGTGCCAGCTCACCAGGCAGGGGAAGATCCGGGGCCAACGTCCTGACTTTC	CASSPGRGRSGANVLTF
TRBV7-9	-	-	TRBJ1-3	TGTGCCAGCAGCTTAGATACCGGGAATAGAAACACCATATATTTT	CASSLDTGNRNTIYF
TRBV7-2	-	TRBD2	TRBJ2-3	TGTGCCAGCAGCTTAGCCCGGGGGGGGCCCGATACGCAGTATTTT	CASSLARGGPDTQYF
TRBV15	-	-	TRBJ2-3	TGTGCCACCAGCAGAGCCGTGTTTAAGGACCCAGATACGCAGTATTTT	CATSRAVFKDPDTQYF